This T cell receptor beta chain was found in a study of T cell responses to AZD1222 COVID-19 vaccine. Study-wide results and limits: Donors, mostly white British, included more females; clonal diversity was possibly underestimated. Unmutated variant regions are reportedly the target of nearly half of TCRs that are spike-specific.

A note on this clone: Its antigen remains unidentified.

Sequenced by immunoSEQ multiplex PCR; TCRdb stores in-frame clones only, minus some. The data show 100,000 to 150,000 clones, about nine tenths seen once. The material sequenced was peripheral blood, taken on day 0 of AZD1222 vaccination. The origin of this receptor is an adult in good health.

Here the CDR3 DNA reads TGTGCCAGCAGTCCCGCGACAGCCTCCTACGAGCAGTACTTC. Its translation is CASSPATASYEQYF. The gene calls are TRBV6-5 and TRBJ2-7, with a possible D match to TRBD1 (5 bases). Germline V gives CDR1 MNHEY, CDR2 SVGAGI. The CDR3 consists of 14 residues. Trimming took off 5 bases at V and 0 bases at J, with 11 bases between the two ends.